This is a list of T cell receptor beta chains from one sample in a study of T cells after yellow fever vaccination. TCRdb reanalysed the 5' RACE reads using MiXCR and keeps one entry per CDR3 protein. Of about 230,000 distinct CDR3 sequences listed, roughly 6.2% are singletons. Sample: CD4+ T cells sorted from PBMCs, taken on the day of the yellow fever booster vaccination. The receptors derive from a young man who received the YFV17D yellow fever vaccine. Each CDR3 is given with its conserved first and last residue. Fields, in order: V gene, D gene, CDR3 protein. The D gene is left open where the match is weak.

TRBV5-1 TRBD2 CASSALAANYEQYF
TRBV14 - CASSQRASNYGYTF
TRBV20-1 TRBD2 CSARDVTSGFSYEQYF
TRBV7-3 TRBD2 CASSLHAIGTSGPEQFF
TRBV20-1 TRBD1 CSATGVRGLGETQYF
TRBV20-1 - CSARDPGPRGGETQYF
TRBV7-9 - CASSLYSGKTQYF
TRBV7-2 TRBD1 CASSAPGQGRNQPQHF
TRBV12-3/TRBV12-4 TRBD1 CASREGQGKGNGYTF
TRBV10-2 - CASSETGSWVSYEQYF
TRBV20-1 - CSAATDSLPHGYTF
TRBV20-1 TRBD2 CSARAGGPSDTQYF
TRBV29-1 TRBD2 CSVASGTQYF
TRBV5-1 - CASSYLGAGPYNEQFF
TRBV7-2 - CASSGIYGYTF
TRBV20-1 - CSARSQHRDTQYF
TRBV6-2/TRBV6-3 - CASSSLAHINEQFF
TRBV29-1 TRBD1 CSVGDDRAYEQYF
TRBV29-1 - CSVVLAGTYEQYF
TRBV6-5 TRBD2 CASSSGGTSGRTDTQYF
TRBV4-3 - CASSPRGQYNEQFF
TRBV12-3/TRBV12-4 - CASSLGSTETQYF
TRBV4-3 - CASSQDRLGAGRYLNIQYF
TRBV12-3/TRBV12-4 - CASSLTGPEQPQHF
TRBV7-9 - CASSLAVRGPHTDTQYF
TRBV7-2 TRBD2 CASSLASGGLSYEQYF